Listed here is a single T cell receptor beta chain. Its antigen is not identified. Clones were sequenced by immunoSEQ multiplex PCR, and TCRdb holds only the in-frame ones, with some missing. Of 95,000 to 100,000 clones in the sample, 80% to 90% are singletons; the top ten hold around 1.6%. The record originates from a study of T cell responses to AZD1222 COVID-19 vaccine. Study information: The study pooled second doses at about 4 or about 12 weeks. Whole-study findings and limits: Clonal diversity may have been underestimated, and the donors were mostly white British, with more females than males. At study baseline, merely more than 5 AZD1222 recipients were seropositive. Spike-specific TCR breadth and depth rose after two AZD1222 doses.

The TCR comes from an adult in good health. Here the sequenced sample was peripheral blood, taken on day 0 of AZD1222 vaccination.

The chain's CDR3 is CASSSRRANYGYTF. The CDR3 DNA reads as TGTGCCAGCAGCTCCCGACGGGCAAACTATGGCTACACCTTC. J is TRBJ1-2 and V is TRBV13; no clear D gene. This CDR3 is 14 amino acids long. Per the germline V gene, CDR1 is PRHDT and CDR2 is FYEKMQ (reference sequence). V lost 4 bases and J lost 2, with 11 bases in between. Using reference TRBV13 and TRBJ1-2 for the parts outside the CDR3, the full variable domain is AAGVIQSPRHLIKEKRETATLKCYPIPRHDTVYWYQQGPGQDPQFLISFYEKMQSDKGSIPDRFSAQQFSDYHSELNMSSLELGDSALYFCASSSRRANYGYTFGSGTRLTVV.